This T cell receptor beta chain derives from a study of cytomegalovirus exposure and HLA in healthy donors. The CDR3 loop spans 16 amino acids. The germline V gene has CDR1 MGHRA and CDR2 YSYEKL. The V and J ends lost 3 bases and 2 bases respectively, with 17 bases between them. Concerning this clone: The antigen is not known.

The PCR used 60 Vbeta and 13 Jbeta primers. This table comes from immunoSEQ multiplex PCR, and its TCRdb copy is limited to in-frame clones, with some not included. This sample yields around 150,000 clones, of which over 70% are seen a single time; around 6.2% belongs to the top ten. Study results and caveats: Later analysis demonstrated an association between a missense DCLRE1C variant and TCR beta V- and J-gene trimming. CMV serostatus was the only immune exposure information that was available. Earlier analysis found most TCR beta V segments productive about 87% or about 30% of the time.

This sequence originates from a man aged 25 to 45 in good health and CMV-seropositive. This chain links TRBV4-1 with TRBJ2-7, with D perhaps matching TRBD1 (5 bases). The specimen sequenced was PBMCs. The CDR3 sequence is CASSHIRQTVTYEQYF. CDR3 bases: TGCGCCAGCAGCCATATCAGGCAGACAGTAACCTACGAGCAGTACTTC.